This T cell receptor beta chain was captured by sequencing in a study of cytomegalovirus exposure and HLA in healthy donors. General study results and limits: When the data were analyzed later, several of the most significant clusters appeared to be linked to common viral pathogens.

The PCR had 60 Vbeta and 13 Jbeta primers. Sequencing was performed with immunoSEQ multiplex PCR; in TCRdb, only in-frame clones are kept and a portion is missing. The sample shows some 120,000 clones, about four fifths of them seen only once. This clone appeared once. Its antigen is unidentified. The CDR3 consists of 15 residues. Germline V CDR1 and CDR2: SGHRS, YFSETQ. V shed 0 bases and J shed 3 bases, with 13 bases lying between them. Sample: PBMCs. The sequence was collected from a woman between 45 and 65 years old in good health and CMV-seropositive. The rearrangement uses TRBV5-1 and TRBJ2-7, with a possible D match to TRBD1 (6 bases). The CDR3 protein is CASSLDTGTLYEQYF. DNA of the CDR3: TGCGCCAGCAGCTTGGATACGGGGACACTCTACGAGCAGTACTTC. The variable domain in full, completed from reference TRBV5-1 and TRBJ2-7, reads KAGVTQTPRYLIKTRGQQVTLSCSPISGHRSVSWYQQTPGQGLQFLFEYFSETQRNKGNFPGRFSGRQFSNSRSEMNVSTLELGDSALYLCASSLDTGTLYEQYFGPGTRLTVT.